Below, 21 T cell receptor beta chains from the same sample are listed, as sequenced in a study of shared clonotypes between healthy human individuals. Libraries were prepared by immunoSEQ multiplex PCR; TCRdb keeps only in-frame clonotypes and omits some of them. Among about 1.5 million clones listed, roughly 96% were seen once. Sequencing was performed on naive CD4+ T cells sorted from blood. The subset was: CD45RA+ positively selected. The receptors shown here come from a man aged 30-40 years in good health.

This clone was recorded a few times. This sequence joins TRBV7-9 and TRBJ1-5; D remains ambiguous. The CDR3 spans 15 residues. CDR1 and CDR2 (germline): SEHNR, FQNEAQ (reference sequence). The germline V and J ends were trimmed by 5 bases and 4 bases, with 15 bases remaining between them. This CDR3 reads CASSLGLPGNQPQHF. The CDR3 DNA reads as TGTGCCAGCAGCCTGGGTCTGCCAGGTAATCAGCCCCAGCATTTT.

This clone was counted a single time. This chain links TRBV5-1 with TRBJ2-7; 13 bases align to TRBD2. CDR3 length equals 17 residues. V shed 5 bases, J shed 1 base, and the junction held 9 bases outside the gene matches. Per the germline V gene, CDR1 is SGHRS and CDR2 is YFSETQ. The chain's CDR3 is CASRGELLAGGSYEQYF. In DNA, the CDR3 is TGCGCCAGCAGGGGGGAATTACTAGCGGGAGGGTCCTACGAGCAGTACTTC.

The CDR3 DNA reads TGTGCCAGCAGCTGGGGTAGGGGCACTGAAGCTTTCTTT. It translates to CASSWGRGTEAFF. V is TRBV7-8 and J is TRBJ1-1; a possible D gene is TRBD1 (5 bases). The CDR3 has 13 amino acids. CDR1 is SGHVS and CDR2 is FQNEAQ in the germline V gene. V lost 4 bases and J 4 bases, leaving 10 bases between the germline ends.

The J gene is TRBJ2-5, the V gene TRBV6-6; 11 bases map to TRBD1. The J segment lost 5 bases and the V segment lost 7 bases, leaving 6 bases of the junction unmatched. The CDR3 runs to 14 residues. CDR1 MNHNY and CDR2 SVGAGI come from the germline V gene (reference sequence). Here the CDR3 DNA reads TGTGCCAGCAAAGGACAGGGGGCATATGAGACCCAGTACTTC. This translates into CASKGQGAYETQYF.

The V gene is TRBV25-1, the J gene TRBJ2-7; 9 nucleotides align to TRBD2. Trimming removed 2 bases from V and 3 bases from J; junction bases left unmatched: 14. Germline loops: CDR1 MGHDK, CDR2 SYGVNS. The CDR3 runs 18 residues. CDR3 protein: CASSERRLSGRRVYEQYF. CDR3 DNA: TGTGCCAGCAGTGAAAGGAGGCTTAGCGGGAGAAGGGTCTACGAGCAGTACTTC.

This clone was recorded only once. The gene calls are TRBV28 and TRBJ2-1; D possibly corresponds to TRBD1 (6 bases). The CDR3 covers 14 residues. Trimming cost V 3 bases and J 2 bases, with 8 bases left between them. Germline values: CDR1 MDHEN, CDR2 SYDVKM. The CDR3 loop reads CASSLGAPYNEQFF. The CDR3 DNA reads TGTGCCAGCAGTTTGGGGGCACCCTACAATGAGCAGTTCTTC. The variable domain in full, with the rest retrieved from reference TRBV28 and TRBJ2-1, is DVKVTQSSRYLVKRTGEKVFLECVQDMDHENMFWYRQDPGLGLRLIYFSYDVKMKEKGDIPEGYSVSREKKERFSLILESASTNQTSMYLCASSLGAPYNEQFFGPGTRLTVL.

This rearrangement joins TRBV7-9 to TRBJ2-5, with D unresolved. There are 15 residues in the CDR3. V lost 6 bases and J 5 bases, leaving 19 bases between the germline ends. Germline V gives CDR1 SEHNR, CDR2 FQNEAQ (reference sequence). The CDR3 reads CASRGKDRTGETQYF. DNA for the CDR3: TGTGCCAGCAGAGGAAAGGACCGAACTGGGGAGACCCAGTACTTC.

The rearrangement joins TRBV5-6 to TRBJ2-1, with D possibly being TRBD2 (8 bases). Germline CDR1 is SGHDT and CDR2 is YYEEEE. The CDR3 spans 14 residues. Trimming removed 7 bases at V and 6 bases at J, with 17 bases between. CDR3 DNA sequence: TGTGCCAGCCGGGAGGGAGGGGGCGGCAATGAGCAGTTCTTC. It codes for CASREGGGGNEQFF.

CDR3 bases: TGTGCCAGCTCACCACCGGCGGGGTCCCATGAGCAGTTCTTC. Protein sequence: CASSPPAGSHEQFF. This chain connects TRBV18 to TRBJ2-1; D might be TRBD2 (6 bases). CDR3 size: 14 residues. Trimming cost V 0 bases and J 8 bases, with 11 bases left between them. The germline gives CDR1 KGHSH, CDR2 LQKENI.

A word on this clone: The identical CDR3 is also encoded by other nucleotide sequences in the sample. The rearrangement links TRBV9 to TRBJ2-2; TRBD1 aligns across 10 bases. CDR3 length: 15 amino acids. The V and J ends lost 4 bases and 5 bases, in that order; junction bases with no gene match: 5. CDR1 and CDR2 from the germline V gene are SGDLS and YYNGEE. DNA of the CDR3: TGTGCCAGCAGCTCCCGACAGGGGGCGACCGGGGAGCTGTTTTTT. Translating gives CASSSRQGATGELFF.

A remark on this clone: This specimen includes other DNA sequences encoding the same CDR3. This chain joins TRBV5-4 and TRBJ1-2; 12 nucleotides line up with TRBD1. The CDR3 runs 15 residues. V lost 4 bases and J lost 2; bases outside the gene matches: 3. From germline, CDR1 is SGHNT and CDR2 YYREEE (reference sequence). CDR3 DNA sequence: TGTGCCAGCAGCCTTGGGACAGGGGGCAACTATGGCTACACCTTC. Amino acids: CASSLGTGGNYGYTF. Together with reference TRBV5-4 and TRBJ1-2, the CDR3 gives the full variable domain: ETGVTQSPTHLIKTRGQQVTLRCSSQSGHNTVSWYQQALGQGPQFIFQYYREEENGRGNFPPRFSGLQFPNYSSELNVNALELDDSALYLCASSLGTGGNYGYTFGSGTRLTVV.

The V call is TRBV5-4, the J call TRBJ2-7; the D call may be TRBD1 or TRBD2 (5 bases each). Trimming pared 4 bases from V and 4 bases from J, leaving 18 bases between. Germline CDR1 is SGHNT and CDR2 is YYREEE (reference sequence). The CDR3 sequence is 15 residues long. Here the CDR3 DNA reads TGTGCCAGCAGCCCGGGACCTACTACTATATACGAGCAGTACTTC. This gives the protein CASSPGPTTIYEQYF.

Concerning this clone itself: At one end the junction does not follow the germline gene, possibly because of a read error. V and J are TRBV18 and TRBJ2-5; D gene ambiguous. CDR1 is KGHSH and CDR2 is LQKENI in the germline V gene. CDR3 length: 14 residues. The CDR3 reads CASSPQPQRETQYF. The CDR3 DNA reads TGTGCCAGCTCCCCACAACCTCAGAGAGAGACCCAGTACTTC.

The chain combines TRBV5-1 with TRBJ2-3, with D possibly TRBD1 on 5 matching bases. Germline CDR1 is SGHRS and CDR2 is YFSETQ. This CDR3 contains 14 residues. V lost 4 bases and J 4 bases, leaving 13 bases between the germline ends. This CDR3 is CASSDPQGPDTQYF. The CDR3 nucleotides read TGCGCCAGCAGCGACCCCCAGGGCCCAGATACGCAGTATTTT.

This chain links TRBV7-9 with TRBJ2-3, with 13 positions matching TRBD2. The CDR3 sequence is 18 residues long. V shed 5 bases and J 1 base; nucleotides not matched to a gene: 9. Per germline, CDR1 SEHNR and CDR2 FQNEAQ (reference sequence). The CDR3 sequence: CASSLRGTSGIRTDTQYF. CDR3 bases: TGTGCCAGCAGCCTGCGAGGGACTAGCGGGATTCGCACAGATACGCAGTATTTT. The full variable domain, with the rest looked up from reference TRBV7-9 and TRBJ2-3, is DTGVSQNPRHKITKRGQNVTFRCDPISEHNRLYWYRQTLGQGPEFLTYFQNEAQLEKSRLLSDRFSAERPKGSFSTLEIQRTEQGDSAMYLCASSLRGTSGIRTDTQYFGPGTRLTVL.

The chain carries TRBV2 and TRBJ1-4, with 9 bases that match TRBD1. The germline gives CDR1 SNHLY, CDR2 FYNNEI. After removal of 6 bases from V and 7 bases from J, the junction contained 3 bases not matched to a gene. This CDR3 spans 13 amino acids. The CDR3 coding sequence is TGTGCCAGCAGACGGACAGGGGCTGAAAAACTGTTTTTT. The encoded protein is CASRRTGAEKLFF.

The rearrangement links TRBV5-4 to TRBJ2-1; 9 bases are a match to TRBD1. The V gene's germline CDR1 is SGHNT and CDR2 YYREEE (reference sequence). The CDR3 is 16 residues long. V dropped 8 bases and J dropped 5; count of bases not matched to a gene: 14. The CDR3 DNA follows: TGTGCCAGTTCTAATCCCGGGAGGACAGGGGACAATGAGCAGTTCTTC. Translating gives CASSNPGRTGDNEQFF.

V gene TRBV9 combines with J gene TRBJ2-1, with TRBD1 as a possible D gene (5 bases). The length of the CDR3 is 15 residues. V lost 0 bases and J lost 5, with 12 bases in between. Per the germline V gene, CDR1 is SGDLS and CDR2 is YYNGEE. CDR3 loop: CASSVAAGKHNEQFF. The CDR3 nucleotides read TGTGCCAGCAGCGTAGCGGCAGGGAAACACAATGAGCAGTTCTTC.

The DNA for the CDR3 is TGCAGTGCTCAGAGGGCCGAGCAGTTCTTC. Residues: CSAQRAEQFF. The rearrangement uses TRBV20-1 and TRBJ2-1; D is perhaps TRBD2 (5 bases). The CDR3 loop spans 10 amino acids. V lost 5 bases and J lost 10, with 9 bases in between. Germline V lookup: CDR1 DFQATT, CDR2 SNEGSKA (reference sequence).

The gene calls are TRBV5-6 and TRBJ1-4; a weak D match, TRBD1 (5 bases). Germline CDR1 is SGHDT and CDR2 is YYEEEE. V lost 4 bases and J 3 bases, leaving 7 bases between the germline ends. This CDR3 is 13 amino acids long. The chain's CDR3 is CASSVGPNEKLFF. CDR3 DNA sequence: TGTGCCAGCAGCGTGGGACCTAATGAAAAACTGTTTTTT. The full variable domain, with the rest looked up from reference TRBV5-6 and TRBJ1-4, is DAGVTQSPTHLIKTRGQQVTLRCSPKSGHDTVSWYQQALGQGPQFIFQYYEEEERQRGNFPDRFSGHQFPNYSSELNVNALLLGDSALYLCASSVGPNEKLFFGSGTQLSVL.

For the CDR3, the DNA is TGTGCCAGCAGCGTGAGTGGGGTGGGCAATCAGCCCCAGCATTTT. This sequence encodes CASSVSGVGNQPQHF. This chain joins TRBV27 and TRBJ1-5; D is unclear. CDR3 length equals 15 residues. Trimming cost V 6 bases and J 2 bases, with 14 bases left between them. The V gene's germline CDR1 is MNHEY and CDR2 SMNVEV (reference sequence).